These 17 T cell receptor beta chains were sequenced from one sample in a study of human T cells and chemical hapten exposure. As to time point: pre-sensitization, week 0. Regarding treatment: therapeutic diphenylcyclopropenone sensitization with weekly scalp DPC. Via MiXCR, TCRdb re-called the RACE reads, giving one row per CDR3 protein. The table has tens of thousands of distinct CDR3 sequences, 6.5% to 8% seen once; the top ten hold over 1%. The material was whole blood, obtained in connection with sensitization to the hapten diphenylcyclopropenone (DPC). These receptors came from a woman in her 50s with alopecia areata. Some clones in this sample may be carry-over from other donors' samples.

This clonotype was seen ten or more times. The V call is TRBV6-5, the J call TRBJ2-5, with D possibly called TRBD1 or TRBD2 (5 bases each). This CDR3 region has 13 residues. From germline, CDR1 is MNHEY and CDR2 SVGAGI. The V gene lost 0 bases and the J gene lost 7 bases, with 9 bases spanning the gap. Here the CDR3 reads CASSYSRGGTQYF. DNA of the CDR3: TGTGCCAGCAGTTACTCGAGGGGTGGGACCCAGTACTTC.

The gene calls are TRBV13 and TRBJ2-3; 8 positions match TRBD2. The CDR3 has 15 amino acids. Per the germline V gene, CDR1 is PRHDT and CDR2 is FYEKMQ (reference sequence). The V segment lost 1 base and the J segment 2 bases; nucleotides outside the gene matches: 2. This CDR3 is CASSLAGGPTDTQYF. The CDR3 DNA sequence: TGTGCCAGCAGCTTAGCGGGAGGGCCCACAGATACGCAGTATTTT.

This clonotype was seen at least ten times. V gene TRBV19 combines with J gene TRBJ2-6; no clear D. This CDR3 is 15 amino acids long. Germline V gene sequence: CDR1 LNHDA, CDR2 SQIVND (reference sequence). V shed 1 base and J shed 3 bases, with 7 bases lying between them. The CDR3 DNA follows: TGTGCCAGTAGTATAGCAGGATTTGGGGCCAACGTCCTGACTTTC. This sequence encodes CASSIAGFGANVLTF.

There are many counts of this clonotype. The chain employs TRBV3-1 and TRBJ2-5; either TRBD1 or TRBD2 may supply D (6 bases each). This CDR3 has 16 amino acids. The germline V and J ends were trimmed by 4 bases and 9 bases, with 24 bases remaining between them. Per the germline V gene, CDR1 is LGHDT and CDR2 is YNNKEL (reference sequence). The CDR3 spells CASSRRGGAGVESQYF. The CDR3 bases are TGTGCCAGCAGCCGAAGAGGAGGGGCAGGGGTCGAGTCCCAGTACTTC.

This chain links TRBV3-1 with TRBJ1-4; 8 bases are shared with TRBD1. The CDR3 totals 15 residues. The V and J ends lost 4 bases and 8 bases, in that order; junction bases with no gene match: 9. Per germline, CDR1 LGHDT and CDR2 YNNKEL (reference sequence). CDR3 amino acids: CASSLSGTGGEKLFF. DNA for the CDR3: TGTGCCAGCAGCCTAAGCGGGACAGGAGGGGAAAAACTGTTTTTT.

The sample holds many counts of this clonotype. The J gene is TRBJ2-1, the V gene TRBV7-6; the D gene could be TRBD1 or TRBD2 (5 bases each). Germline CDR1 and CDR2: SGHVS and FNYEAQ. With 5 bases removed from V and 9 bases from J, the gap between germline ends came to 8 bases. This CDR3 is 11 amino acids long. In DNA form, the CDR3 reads TGTGCCAGCAGCACCGGGACTGAGCAGTTCTTC. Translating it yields CASSTGTEQFF.

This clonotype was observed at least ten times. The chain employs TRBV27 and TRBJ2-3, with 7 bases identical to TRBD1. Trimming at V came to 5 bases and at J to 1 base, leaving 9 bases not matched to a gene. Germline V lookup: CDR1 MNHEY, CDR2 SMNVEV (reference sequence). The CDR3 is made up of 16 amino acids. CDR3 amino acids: CASSPDREHGTDTQYF. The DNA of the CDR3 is TGTGCCAGCAGTCCAGACAGGGAGCACGGCACAGATACGCAGTATTTT.

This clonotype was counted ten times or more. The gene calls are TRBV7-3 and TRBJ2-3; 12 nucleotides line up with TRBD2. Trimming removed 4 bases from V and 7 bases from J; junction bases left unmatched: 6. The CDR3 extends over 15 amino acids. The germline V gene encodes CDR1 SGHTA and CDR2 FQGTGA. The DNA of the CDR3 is TGTGCCAGCAGCTCCGGACTAGCGGGAACTAATACGCAGTATTTT. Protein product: CASSSGLAGTNTQYF. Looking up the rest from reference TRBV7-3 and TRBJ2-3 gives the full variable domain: GAGVSQTPSNKVTEKGKYVELRCDPISGHTALYWYRQSLGQGPEFLIYFQGTGAADDSGLPNDRFFAVRPEGSVSTLKIQRTERGDSAVYLCASSSGLAGTNTQYFGPGTRLTVL.

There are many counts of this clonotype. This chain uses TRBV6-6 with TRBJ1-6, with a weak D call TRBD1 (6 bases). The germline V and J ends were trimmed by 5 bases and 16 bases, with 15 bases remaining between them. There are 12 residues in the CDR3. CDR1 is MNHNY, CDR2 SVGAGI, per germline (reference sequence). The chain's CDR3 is CASSPPAGELHF. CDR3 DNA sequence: TGTGCCAGCAGTCCTCCGGCAGGGGAGCTCCACTTT.

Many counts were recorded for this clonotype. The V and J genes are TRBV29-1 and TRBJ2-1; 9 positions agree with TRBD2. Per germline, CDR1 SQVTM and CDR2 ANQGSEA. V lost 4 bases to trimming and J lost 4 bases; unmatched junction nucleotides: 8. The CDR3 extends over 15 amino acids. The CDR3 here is CSVGEGSGSYNEQFF. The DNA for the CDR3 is TGCAGCGTTGGAGAGGGTAGCGGGAGTTACAATGAGCAGTTCTTC.

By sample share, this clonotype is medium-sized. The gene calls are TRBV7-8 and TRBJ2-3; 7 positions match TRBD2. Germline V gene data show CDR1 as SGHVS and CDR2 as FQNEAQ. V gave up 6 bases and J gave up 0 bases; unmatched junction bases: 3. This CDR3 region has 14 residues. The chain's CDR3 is CASSWGGSTDTQYF. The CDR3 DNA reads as TGTGCCAGCAGTTGGGGGGGAAGCACAGATACGCAGTATTTT.

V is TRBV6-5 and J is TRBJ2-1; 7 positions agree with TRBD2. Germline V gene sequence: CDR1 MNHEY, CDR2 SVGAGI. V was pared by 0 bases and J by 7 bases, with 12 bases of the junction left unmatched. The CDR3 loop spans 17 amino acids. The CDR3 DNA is TGTGCCAGCAGTTACTCGACGTGGCGGGAGATGCATAATGAGCAGTTCTTC. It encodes CASSYSTWREMHNEQFF.

As DNA, the CDR3 is TGTGCCAGCAGCCTCAAACGGGCAGGGAGGCTCGATAGCTCCTACAATGAGCAGTTCTTC. Translated, it gives CASSLKRAGRLDSSYNEQFF. The chain has TRBV6-2 or TRBV6-3 and TRBJ2-1, with D possibly being TRBD2 (6 bases). Germline loops: CDR1 MNHEY, CDR2 SVGEGT. Deletions cut 6 bases from V and 0 bases from J, with 27 bases between. The CDR3 is 20 residues long.

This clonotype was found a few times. As DNA, the CDR3 is TGCAGCGTTACAGGACTAGCGGGACTGACCTACAATGAGCAGTTCTTC. Its translation: CSVTGLAGLTYNEQFF. V usage is TRBV29-1 and J usage is TRBJ2-1, with TRBD2 identical over 12 bases. This CDR3 is 16 amino acids long. The V segment lost 5 bases and the J segment 2 bases; nucleotides outside the gene matches: 7. From germline, CDR1 is SQVTM and CDR2 ANQGSEA.

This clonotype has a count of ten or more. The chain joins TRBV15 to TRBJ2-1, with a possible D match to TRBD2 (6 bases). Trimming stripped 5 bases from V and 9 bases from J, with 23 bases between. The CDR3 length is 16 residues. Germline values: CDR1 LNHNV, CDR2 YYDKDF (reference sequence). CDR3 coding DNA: TGTGCCACCAGCTCCGGGGACGGATGGAGGGGCGGTGAGCAGTTCTTC. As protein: CATSSGDGWRGGEQFF. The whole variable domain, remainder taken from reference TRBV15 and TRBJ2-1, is DAMVIQNPRYQVTQFGKPVTLSCSQTLNHNVMYWYQQKSSQAPKLLFHYYDKDFNNEADTPDNFQSRRPNTSFCFLDIRSPGLGDTAMYLCATSSGDGWRGGEQFFGPGTRLTVL.

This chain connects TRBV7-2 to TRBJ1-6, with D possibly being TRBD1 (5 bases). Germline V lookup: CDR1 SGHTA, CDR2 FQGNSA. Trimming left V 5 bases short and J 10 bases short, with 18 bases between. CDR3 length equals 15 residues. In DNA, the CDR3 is TGTGCCAGCAGCCCCCGTGAGGGGACGGGCTCACCCCTCCACTTT. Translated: CASSPREGTGSPLHF.

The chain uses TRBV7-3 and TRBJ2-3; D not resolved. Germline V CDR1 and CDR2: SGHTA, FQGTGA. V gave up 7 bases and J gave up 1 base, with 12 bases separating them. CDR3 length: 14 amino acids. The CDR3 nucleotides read TGTGCCAGCAACTTCGGGTTCCGCACAGATACGCAGTATTTT. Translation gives CASNFGFRTDTQYF.